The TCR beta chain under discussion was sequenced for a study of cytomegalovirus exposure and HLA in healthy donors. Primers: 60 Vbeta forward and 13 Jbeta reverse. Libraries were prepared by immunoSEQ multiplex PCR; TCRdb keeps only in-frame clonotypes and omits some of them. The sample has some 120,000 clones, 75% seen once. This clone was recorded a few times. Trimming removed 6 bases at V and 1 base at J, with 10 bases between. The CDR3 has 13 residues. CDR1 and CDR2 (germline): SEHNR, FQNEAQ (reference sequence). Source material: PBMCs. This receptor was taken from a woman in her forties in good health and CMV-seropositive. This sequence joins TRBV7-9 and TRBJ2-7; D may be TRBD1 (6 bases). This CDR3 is CASRPGQSYEQYF. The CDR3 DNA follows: TGTGCCAGCAGACCCGGACAGTCCTACGAGCAGTACTTC.